This T cell receptor beta chain was observed in a study of metastatic and nonmetastatic thyroid tumors. Study as a whole: The comparison covered peripheral blood and tumor or nodule tissue in malignant and benign thyroid patients.

Many counts were recorded for this clone. As yet, its antigen is unknown. The same CDR3 arises from other DNA sequences in this sample as well. Per the authors' pipeline: In papillary thyroid cancer, a distant-metastasis classifier was built using CDR3 differences across clinicopathological groups. MiXCR reprocessed the PCR reads for TCRdb. These V and J calls originate from TCRdb's pipeline instead of the authors' own analysis. Among over 30,000 clones, 18% were seen once, and the ten largest hold approximately 14%. Study findings and constraints: Versus benign nodules, malignant thyroid tumors reportedly had significantly higher TCR beta diversity, in blood and tumor.

Patients had received no treatment of any kind before thyroid surgery. The sample taken for sequencing was tumor tissue. The receptor was isolated from a female donor with papillary thyroid cancer or a benign thyroid nodule (not recorded which). Some clones in this sample may be carry-over from other donors' samples.

CDR3 sequence reads: CATSVAPGADGDYEQYF. The DNA of the CDR3 is TGTGCCACCAGTGTTGCCCCCGGGGCGGATGGGGATTACGAGCAGTACTTC. The V call is TRBV24-1, the J call TRBJ2-7, with D possibly being TRBD1 or TRBD2 (5 bases each). This CDR3 contains 17 residues. Germline loops: CDR1 KGHDR, CDR2 SFDVKD. The V and J ends lost 5 bases and 4 bases respectively, with 23 bases between them.